A single T cell receptor beta chain is shown here with its context. The specificity of this receptor is unknown. Per-base qualities were not stored, and no clone one base away is much larger. The data derive from a study of OX40 agonist ivuxolimab in advanced cancers. Concerning the study at large: Ivuxolimab was a fully human IgG2 agonistic monoclonal antibody targeting the costimulatory receptor OX40 (CD134). Patients were allowed to have had prior anti-PD-1, anti-PD-L1 or anti-CTLA-4 therapy, and 30% to 40% of the dose-escalation patients had previously received checkpoint inhibitors. The paper reports the monotherapy dose-escalation portion (N of about 47 patients) of the phase I ivuxolimab trial. Partial responses occurred in three dose-escalation patients, of whom one had hepatocellular carcinoma and two had cutaneous melanoma. Intravenous ivuxolimab was administered to patients every 2 weeks at six dose levels: 0.01, 0.1, 0.3, 1.5, 3 and 10 mg/kg. Peripheral TCRbeta sequencing was intended to test whether TCR sequence diversity was altered and clonal T-cell expansion was caused by ivuxolimab. Of the approximately 50 dose-escalation patients, hepatocellular carcinoma was present in around 19, melanoma in some 15, renal cell carcinoma in 9 and head and neck cancer in 9. A male proportion of nearly 85% and a mean age of roughly 58 years, ranging from 23 to 79, were recorded for the dose-escalation cohort. Here is what the overall study found, with its caveats: On average, CD8+ T cells showed more expanded clones than CD4+ T cells after ivuxolimab. At doses of 0.1 to 3.0 mg/kg, clonal expansion of both CD4+ and CD8+ T cells in blood was seen between baseline and week 6. The antigen specificity of the clonally expanded peripheral T cells was not determined. In the 0.1-3.0 mg/kg groups, partial responders had among the lowest normalized peripheral clonal expansion, particularly in CD8+ T cells. Low levels of normalized T-cell clonal expansion were also shown by some nonresponding patients.

Genomic DNA was extracted from sorted cells for sequencing of the TCRbeta CDR3 region. The immunoSEQ Assay was used for sequencing of TCRbeta CDR3 regions. Here the immuneACCESS table is served through TCRdb, limited to in-frame sequences with V and J called. Missing clones are a known gap in these copies; in checked studies unresolved V genes cover under half, and the rest lacks a known reason. The sample data list about 100,000 clones, and approximately 90% of these were observed just once. The ten top clones hold 1% to 1.5% of the sample. Patients with autoimmune disease history or receiving systemic immunosuppression were excluded from the trial. Peripheral blood for TCR sequencing was collected from all dose cohorts at baseline, on cycle 4 day 1, and on cycle 7 day 1. The samples were drawn from a first-in-human, open-label, multicenter phase I dose-escalation trial of ivuxolimab. Adults with locally advanced or metastatic head and neck squamous cell, hepatocellular, melanoma or renal cell carcinoma were enrolled in the trial. CD4+ and CD8+ T cells were sorted separately from peripheral blood before TCR sequencing.

The CDR3 measures 15 amino acids from cysteine to phenylalanine. Only CDR3 DNA is held: 45 bases, read in frame from base 1. Reading the germline V gene gives CDR1 MNHEY and CDR2 SVGAGI. V is pruned by 4 bases and J by 7 bases, leaving 6 bases of the junction without a gene match. The clonotype was recovered from an adult with an advanced solid tumor such as melanoma, head and neck, liver or kidney cancer. Source: CD4+ or CD8+ T cells sorted from blood, taken in a trial of the OX40 agonist ivuxolimab. The sequence is built from TRBV6-5 and TRBJ1-4, with 10 bases in between that match TRBD1. The nucleotides are TGTGCCAGCAGTTCCATGACAGGGGGCGGTGAAAAACTGTTTTTT. The resulting protein is CASSSMTGGGEKLFF.